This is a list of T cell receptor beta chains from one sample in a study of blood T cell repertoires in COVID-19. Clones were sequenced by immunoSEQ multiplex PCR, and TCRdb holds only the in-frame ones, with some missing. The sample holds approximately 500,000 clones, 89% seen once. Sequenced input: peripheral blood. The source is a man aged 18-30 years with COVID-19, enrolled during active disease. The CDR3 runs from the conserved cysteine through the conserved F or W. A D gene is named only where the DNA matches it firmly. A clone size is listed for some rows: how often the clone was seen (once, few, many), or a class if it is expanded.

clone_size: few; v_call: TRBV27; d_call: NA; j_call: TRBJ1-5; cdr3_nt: TGTGCCAGCAGTCTCGGACATAGCAATCAGCCCCAGCATTTT; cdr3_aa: CASSLGHSNQPQHF
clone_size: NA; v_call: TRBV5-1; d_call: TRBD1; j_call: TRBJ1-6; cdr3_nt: TGCGCCAGCAGCTCCGTGGACAGGGCGGACTATAATTCACCCCTCCACTTT; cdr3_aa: CASSSVDRADYNSPLHF
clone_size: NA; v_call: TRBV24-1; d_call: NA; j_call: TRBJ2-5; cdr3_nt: TGTGCCACCAGTGATGAGCTCCAAGAGACCCAGTACTTC; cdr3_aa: CATSDELQETQYF
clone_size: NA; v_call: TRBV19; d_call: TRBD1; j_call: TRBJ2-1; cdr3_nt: TGTGCCAGTAGCCTAGAAGGGACAGGGGCTTTTCGGCCGACATTCAATGAGCAGTTCTTC; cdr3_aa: CASSLEGTGAFRPTFNEQFF
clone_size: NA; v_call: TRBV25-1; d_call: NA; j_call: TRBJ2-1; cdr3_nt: TGTGCCAGCAGTGACCTCGCCCCCGGGTCCTACAATGAGCAGTTCTTC; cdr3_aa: CASSDLAPGSYNEQFF
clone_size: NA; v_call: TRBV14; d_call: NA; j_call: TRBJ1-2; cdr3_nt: TGTGCCAGCAGCCCGATTCTAGGAGGGTTTAACTATGGCTACACCTTC; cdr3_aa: CASSPILGGFNYGYTF
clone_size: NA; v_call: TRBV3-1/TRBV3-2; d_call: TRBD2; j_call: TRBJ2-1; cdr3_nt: TGTGCCAGCAGCCGATCGACTAGCGGGCACAATGAGCAGTTCTTC; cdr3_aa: CASSRSTSGHNEQFF
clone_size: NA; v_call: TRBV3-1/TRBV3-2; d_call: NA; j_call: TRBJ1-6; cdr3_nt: TGTGCCAGCAGCTCCCGCGCGGGGGTTTTTAATTCACCCCTCCACTTT; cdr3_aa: CASSSRAGVFNSPLHF
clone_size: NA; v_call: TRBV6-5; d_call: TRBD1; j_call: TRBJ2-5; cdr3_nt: TGTGCCAGCGTAGACAGGGGTCTGCCTATGGAGACCCAGTACTTC; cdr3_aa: CASVDRGLPMETQYF
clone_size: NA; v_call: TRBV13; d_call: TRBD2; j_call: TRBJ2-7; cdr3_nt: TGTGCCAGCAGGAATAGCGGGGGGGCATCCTACGAGCAGTACTTC; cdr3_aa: CASRNSGGASYEQYF
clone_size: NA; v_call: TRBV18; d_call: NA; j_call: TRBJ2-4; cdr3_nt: TGTGCCAGCTCACCGTCGGGGGGCAGTCTCGAGATTACAAACATTCAGTACTTC; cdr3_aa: CASSPSGGSLEITNIQYF
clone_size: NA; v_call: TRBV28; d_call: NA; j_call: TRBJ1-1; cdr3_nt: TGTGCCAGCAGTTTTCGGGGGGCGGACACTGAAGCTTTCTTT; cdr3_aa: CASSFRGADTEAFF
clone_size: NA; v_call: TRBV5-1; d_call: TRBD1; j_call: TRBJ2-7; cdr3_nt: TGCGCCAGCAGCTGGAGCGCGGGACAGGGAATTTACGAGCAGTACTTC; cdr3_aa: CASSWSAGQGIYEQYF